Below are 3 T cell receptor beta chains sequenced from a single sample in a study of blood T cells in healthy people across ages (dated by TCRdb to between 2014 and 2017). Library preparation used 5' RACE. The sequencing machine was an Illumina HiSeq 2500. The second PCR ran for about 6 to 11 cycles and used a J-beta primer mix along with a sample-barcoded 5' primer. Starting from the raw public reads, TCRdb applied fastp trimming at Q25, assembled clones with MiXCR and retained in-frame beta chains. Rows merge per CDR3 protein into single entries with the most common DNA and genes. The sample profile shows around 1.5 million distinct CDR3 sequences; 59% of them were found once. The ten largest clones add up to roughly 6.3% of the sample. Sequenced: blood. The receptors come from a man between 18 and 35 years old in good health.

V is TRBV29-1 and J is TRBJ2-3, with TRBD2 matching over 8 bases. Germline trimming cut 4 bases from V and 6 bases from J; bases unmatched to any gene: 12. Looked up from germline, CDR1 is SQVTM and CDR2 is ANQGSEA. The CDR3 length is 15 residues. CDR3 amino acids: CSVVGLGLEMDTQYF. In nucleotides, the CDR3 is TGCAGCGTTGTTGGGTTGGGACTAGAGATGGATACGCAGTATTTT.

V is TRBV4-3 and J is TRBJ1-6, with no clear D. Trimming removed 0 bases at V and 8 bases at J, with 5 bases between. The CDR3 totals 13 residues. Germline-derived CDR1 and CDR2 are LGHNA and YSLEER. The CDR3 sequence: CASSQDSDSPLHF. CDR3 DNA: TGCGCCAGCAGCCAAGATAGCGATTCACCCCTCCACTTT.

The chain joins TRBV7-9 to TRBJ2-4, with D hard to call. Trimming left V 0 bases short and J 0 bases short, with 9 bases between. From germline, CDR1 is SEHNR and CDR2 FQNEAQ (reference sequence). This CDR3 contains 16 residues. In DNA form, the CDR3 reads TGTGCCAGCAGCTTAGCGCTCGGATTAGCCAAAAACATTCAGTACTTC. Translating gives CASSLALGLAKNIQYF.